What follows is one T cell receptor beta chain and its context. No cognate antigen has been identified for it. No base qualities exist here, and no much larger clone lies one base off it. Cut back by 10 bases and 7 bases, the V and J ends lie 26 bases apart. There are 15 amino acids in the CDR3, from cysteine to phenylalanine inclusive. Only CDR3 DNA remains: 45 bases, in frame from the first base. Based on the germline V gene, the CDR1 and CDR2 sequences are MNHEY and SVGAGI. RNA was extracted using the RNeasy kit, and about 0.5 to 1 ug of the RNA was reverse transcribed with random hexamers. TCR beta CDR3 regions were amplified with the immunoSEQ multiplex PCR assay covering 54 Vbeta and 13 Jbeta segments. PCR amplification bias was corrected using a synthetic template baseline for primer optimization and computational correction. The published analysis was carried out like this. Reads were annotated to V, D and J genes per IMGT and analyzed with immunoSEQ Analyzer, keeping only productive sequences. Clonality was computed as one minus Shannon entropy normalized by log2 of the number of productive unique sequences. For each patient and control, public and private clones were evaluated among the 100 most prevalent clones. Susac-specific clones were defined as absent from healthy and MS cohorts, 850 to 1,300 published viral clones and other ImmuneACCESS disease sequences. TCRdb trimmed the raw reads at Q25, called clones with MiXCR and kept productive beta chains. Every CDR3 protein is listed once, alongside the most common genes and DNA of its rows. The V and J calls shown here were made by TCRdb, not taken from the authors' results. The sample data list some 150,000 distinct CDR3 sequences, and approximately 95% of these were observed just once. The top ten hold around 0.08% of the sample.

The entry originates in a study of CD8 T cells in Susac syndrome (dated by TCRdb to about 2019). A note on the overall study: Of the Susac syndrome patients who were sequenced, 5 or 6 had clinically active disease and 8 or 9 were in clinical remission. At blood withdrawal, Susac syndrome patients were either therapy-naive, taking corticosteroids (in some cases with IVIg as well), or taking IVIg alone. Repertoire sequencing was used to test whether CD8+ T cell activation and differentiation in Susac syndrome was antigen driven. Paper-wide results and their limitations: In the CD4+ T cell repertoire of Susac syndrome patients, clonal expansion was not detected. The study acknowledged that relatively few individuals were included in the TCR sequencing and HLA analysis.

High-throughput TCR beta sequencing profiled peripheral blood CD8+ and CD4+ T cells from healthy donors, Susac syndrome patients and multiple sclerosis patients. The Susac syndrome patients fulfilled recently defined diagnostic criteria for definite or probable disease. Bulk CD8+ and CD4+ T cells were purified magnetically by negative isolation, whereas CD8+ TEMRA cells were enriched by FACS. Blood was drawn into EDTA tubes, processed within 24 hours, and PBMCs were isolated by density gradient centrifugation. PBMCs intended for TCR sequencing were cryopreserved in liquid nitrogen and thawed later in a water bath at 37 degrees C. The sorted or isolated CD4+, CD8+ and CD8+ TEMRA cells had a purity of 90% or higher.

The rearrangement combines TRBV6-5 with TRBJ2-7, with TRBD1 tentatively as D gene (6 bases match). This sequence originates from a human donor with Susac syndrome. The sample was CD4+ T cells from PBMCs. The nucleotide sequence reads TGTGCCACCAGGAATTCGGACAGCCCGGCGCGGGAGCAGTACTTC. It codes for CATRNSDSPAREQYF.